This TCR beta chain was profiled in a study of long-term antiretroviral therapy in people with HIV. The CDR3 runs to 15 residues. V dropped 6 bases and J dropped 5 bases, with 17 bases sitting between them. Germline CDR1 is SGHNT and CDR2 is YYREEE (reference sequence). Researchers ran immunoSEQ v3.0 at survey level. Method: immunoSEQ multiplex PCR; TCRdb's copy keeps in-frame clones and lacks some. The data contain around 13,000 clones, 75% to 80% of them singletons. The specimen comprised unsorted PBMCs, sampled 0.5 years before starting antiretroviral therapy. The sequence was collected from a woman aged 40-49 years with HIV. The V gene is TRBV5-4, the J gene TRBJ2-2, with D possibly matching TRBD2 (7 bases). The CDR3 nucleotides read TGTGCCAGCACCAAGGGGGAGGGAATGACCGGGGAGCTGTTTTTT. It yields the protein CASTKGEGMTGELFF. Together with reference TRBV5-4 and TRBJ2-2, the CDR3 gives the full variable domain: ETGVTQSPTHLIKTRGQQVTLRCSSQSGHNTVSWYQQALGQGPQFIFQYYREEENGRGNFPPRFSGLQFPNYSSELNVNALELDDSALYLCASTKGEGMTGELFFGEGSRLTVL.